The 11 T cell receptor beta chains given below trace back to one sample, sequenced in a study of blood T cell repertoires in COVID-19 (dated by TCRdb to 2019 to 2021). The library was generated by the immunoSEQ multiplex PCR assay. TCRdb mirrors the immuneACCESS table, restricted to in-frame sequences. Some clones are absent from its copies; in checked studies, under half trace to an unresolved V gene, and the reason for the others is unknown. The sample table lists around 220,000 clones, 65% to 85% of them with a count of one. The ten largest clones take up about 7% of the sample. Sequenced material: PBMCs or T cells enriched from blood (not recorded which). The source of these receptors is a middle-aged woman with acute COVID-19.

V and J are TRBV28 and TRBJ1-4; TRBD1 might be the D (5 bases). Trimming shortened V by 2 bases and J by 4 bases, and 8 bases separated the two germline ends. There are 14 residues in the CDR3. Germline CDR1 reads MDHEN; CDR2 reads SYDVKM. DNA of the CDR3: TGTGCCAGCAGTTTACCGGGGGGTAATGAAAAACTGTTTTTT. It codes for CASSLPGGNEKLFF.

The chain has TRBV6-5 and TRBJ1-2, with D possibly TRBD1 on 5 matching bases. The germline V and J ends were trimmed by 4 bases and 2 bases, with 14 bases remaining between them. CDR1 and CDR2 from the germline V gene are MNHEY and SVGAGI. The CDR3 loop spans 15 amino acids. The CDR3 reads CASSSPRGRNYGYTF. The CDR3 region has the DNA TGTGCCAGCAGTTCCCCCCGGGGGAGGAACTATGGCTACACCTTC.

The J gene is TRBJ2-7, the V gene TRBV7-2; 9 bases agree with TRBD1. V lost 3 bases to trimming and J lost 5 bases; unmatched junction nucleotides: 8. The V gene's germline CDR1 is SGHTA and CDR2 FQGNSA. This CDR3 spans 15 amino acids. The CDR3 region has the DNA TGTGCCAGCAGCTTGGACAGGGGAAGATTGGACGAGCAGTACTTC. This gives the protein CASSLDRGRLDEQYF.

V gene TRBV3-1 (or the pseudogene TRBV3-2) combines with J gene TRBJ2-6, with D tentatively TRBD1 (6 bases). Per germline, CDR1 LGHDT and CDR2 YNNKEL (reference sequence). Trimming removed 6 bases at V and 0 bases at J, with 21 bases between. This CDR3 contains 19 residues. The CDR3 spells CASSPRILDSLSGANVLTF. The CDR3 region has the DNA TGTGCCAGCAGTCCCAGGATATTGGACAGCCTCTCTGGGGCCAACGTCCTGACTTTC.

The rearrangement links TRBV29-1 to TRBJ2-3; 9 nucleotides agree with TRBD2. After removal of 4 bases from V and 2 bases from J, the junction contained 7 bases not matched to a gene. The CDR3 spans 15 residues. Germline CDR1 is SQVTM and CDR2 is ANQGSEA. CDR3 sequence (DNA): TGCAGCGTTGTGGCCGGCGGGGGGGCCACAGATACGCAGTATTTT. It specifies CSVVAGGGATDTQYF.

This chain connects TRBV3-1 (or the pseudogene TRBV3-2) to TRBJ1-4; 9 bases line up with TRBD1. The junction had 6 bases not matched to a gene; V was cut back by 5 bases and J by 8 bases. CDR1 is LGHDT and CDR2 is YNNKEL in the germline V gene (reference sequence). The CDR3 loop spans 14 amino acids. CDR3: CASSKRTGVEKLFF. For the CDR3, the DNA is TGTGCCAGCAGCAAAAGGACAGGGGTAGAAAAACTGTTTTTT.

The rearrangement joins TRBV7-3 to TRBJ1-2; 8 bases map to TRBD1. The CDR3 has 17 amino acids. Germline CDR1 SGHTA, CDR2 FQGTGA. J gave up 2 bases and V 5 bases, and 13 bases lay outside the gene matches. The chain's CDR3 is CASSPLGTGDGNYGYTF. The CDR3, as DNA: TGTGCCAGCAGCCCTCTTGGGACAGGAGACGGCAACTATGGCTACACCTTC.

The V and J genes are TRBV28 and TRBJ2-7; TRBD1 might be the D (5 bases). Germline values: CDR1 MDHEN, CDR2 SYDVKM. Trimming removed 5 bases at V and 4 bases at J, with 12 bases between. This CDR3 is built from 13 residues. The CDR3 bases are TGTGCCAGCAGTCCGCGGACAATGTACGAGCAGTACTTC. Translating gives CASSPRTMYEQYF.

The CDR3 sequence is CASSLELTGGYEKLFF. DNA of the CDR3: TGCGCCAGCAGCCTGGAACTAACAGGGGGTTATGAAAAACTGTTTTTT. The rearrangement uses TRBV4-1 and TRBJ1-4; 8 bases align to TRBD1. Losses at the gene ends were 4 bases for V and 6 bases for J; bases not matched to a gene: 10. This CDR3 comprises 16 residues. The V gene's germline CDR1 is MGHRA and CDR2 YSYEKL.

This clone showed up just once. The chain links TRBV19 to TRBJ1-2; 9 nucleotides agree with TRBD1. V lost 7 bases, J lost 0 bases, and 6 bases stayed unmatched. This CDR3 is 15 amino acids long. CDR1 is LNHDA and CDR2 is SQIVND in the germline V gene (reference sequence). CDR3 sequence reads: CASIRDRAANYGYTF. For the CDR3, the DNA is TGTGCCAGTATCCGGGACAGGGCAGCTAACTATGGCTACACCTTC.

The table lists this clone with a few counts. This CDR3 reads CASRKGGAGGYTF. The DNA for the CDR3 is TGTGCCAGCCGGAAGGGAGGAGCTGGAGGCTACACCTTC. The gene calls are TRBV28 and TRBJ1-2; D not resolved. The V end lost 8 bases, the J end lost 8 bases, and 18 bases lay between the germline ends. The CDR3 loop spans 13 amino acids. The germline CDR1 and CDR2 sequences are MDHEN and SYDVKM.